Presented here are 30 T cell receptor beta chains from one specimen sequenced in a study of tumor-infiltrating lymphocytes in primary liver carcinoma. Co-extraction of both nucleic acids (RNA and DNA) used about 20-33 mg of unsorted bulk tissue. TCR beta cDNA came from 400 to 500 ng total RNA, primed with a constant-region primer. Three-round nested multiplex PCR performed with slightly modified ARM-PCR produced the TCR beta libraries. Both of the initial two PCR rounds ran for roughly 10 cycles and employed TRBV1-TRBV30 forward primers alongside a C-beta reverse primer. TCRdb re-called the multiplex PCR reads with MiXCR, one entry per CDR3 protein. Here the sample spans approximately 190,000 distinct CDR3 sequences, around 81% being singletons. The sequencing input was tumor tissue from primary liver carcinoma. The origin of the receptors is a man aged 35 to 55 with primary liver carcinoma and hepatitis B virus infection.

The genes are TRBV29-1 and TRBJ1-6; D unclear. Germline V gene data show CDR1 as SQVTM and CDR2 as ANQGSEA. There are 13 residues in the CDR3. CDR3 nucleotides: TGCAACGCTTCTAAGGCCAGAAATTCACCCCTCCACTTT. Translated, it gives CNASKARNSPLHF. The entire variable domain, with the rest obtained from reference TRBV29-1 and TRBJ1-6, is as follows: SAVISQKPSRDICQRGTSLTIQCQVDSQVTMMFWYRQQPGQSLTLIATANQGSEATYESGFVIDKFPISRPNLTFSTLTVSNMSPEDSSIYLCNASKARNSPLHFGNGTRLTVT.

This chain links TRBV4-2 with TRBJ2-3; TRBD2 might be the D (6 bases). The CDR3 consists of 15 residues. V was trimmed by 8 bases and J by 4 bases, leaving 19 bases between them. Germline CDR1 LGHNA, CDR2 YNFKEQ. The CDR3 sequence is CASCPKAGLADTQYF. CDR3 nucleotides: TGTGCCAGCTGTCCTAAGGCGGGACTCGCAGATACGCAGTATTTT.

As regards this clonotype: A junction boundary mismatches the germline segment, possibly from a read error. The chain recombines TRBV29-1 with TRBJ2-3; 13 bases agree with TRBD2. CDR1 SQVTM and CDR2 ANQGSEA come from the germline V gene. This CDR3 has 15 residues. CDR3 bases: TGCATCGCACGGACTAGCGGGAGTTGGAAAGATACGCAATATTTT. It encodes CIARTSGSWKDTQYF.

The rearrangement joins TRBV11-2 to TRBJ1-6; no reliable D call. Germline V gives CDR1 SGHAT, CDR2 FQNNGV. This CDR3 has 16 amino acids. With 5 bases removed from V and 4 bases from J, the gap between germline ends came to 15 bases. The CDR3: CASSLREDGYNSPLHF. CDR3 coding DNA: TGTGCCAGCAGCCTAAGGGAGGACGGTTATAATTCACCCCTCCACTTT.

For this clonotype: The junction departs from germline at one end; a sequencing error may be responsible. The chain combines TRBV12-3 or TRBV12-4 with TRBJ2-3, with D perhaps matching TRBD1 (5 bases). The CDR3 runs 14 residues. The CDR3 sequence is CTSRPTGSWDTLYF. The CDR3, as DNA: TGTACCAGCAGGCCTACAGGTTCGTGGGATACGCTGTATTTT.

This clonotype was counted only a few times. The germline gene is not matched at one end of the junction; a read error may be the cause. The V and J genes are TRBV20-1 and TRBJ2-2; maybe TRBD2 (6 bases). CDR3 length: 14 amino acids. Germline V CDR1 and CDR2: DFQATT, SNEGSKA (reference sequence). The CDR3 spells CSARALAGTGELFF. As DNA, the CDR3 is TGTAGTGCTAGAGCACTAGCTGGCACCGGGGAGCTGTTTTTT.

The chain combines TRBV12-3 or TRBV12-4 with TRBJ1-4; TRBD1 is a possible D gene (5 bases). V was trimmed by 10 bases and J by 7 bases, leaving 16 bases between them. The CDR3 contains 13 residues. CDR3 sequence (DNA): TGTGCCAACTGTTTAGCGGGGACTGAAAAACTGTTTTTT. This sequence encodes CANCLAGTEKLFF.

The rearrangement joins TRBV29-1 to TRBJ2-1, with TRBD2 as a possible D gene (6 bases). The germline CDR1 and CDR2 sequences are SQVTM and ANQGSEA. V lost 7 bases and J 14 bases, leaving 21 bases between the germline ends. There are 12 residues in the CDR3. The DNA for the CDR3 is TGCAGCGGGGTATGGGAGGTCGATGAAAAGTTCTTC. It yields the protein CSGVWEVDEKFF.

Worth noting for this clonotype: Relative to the germline gene, one junction end is altered; a read error may explain this. The V call is TRBV10-3, the J call TRBJ1-1; D may be TRBD1 (6 bases). Germline V CDR1 and CDR2: ENHRY, SYGVKD. The CDR3 length is 14 residues. CDR3 loop: CGIGDRQGYTEAFF. In nucleotides, the CDR3 is TGTGGCATCGGGGACCGGCAGGGGTACACTGAAGCTTTCTTT.

V gene TRBV6-4 combines with J gene TRBJ1-1; D ambiguous. This CDR3 has 13 amino acids. Germline assignment: CDR1 MRHNA and CDR2 SNTAGT. The V end lost 9 bases, the J end lost 3 bases, and 14 bases lay between the germline ends. For the CDR3, the DNA is TGTGCCAGTTCACAAGCGCTCGACACTGAAGCTTTCTTT. It encodes CASSQALDTEAFF.

The chain is built from TRBV29-1 and TRBJ2-2; 8 nucleotides align to TRBD2. This CDR3 spans 15 amino acids. Germline V gene sequence: CDR1 SQVTM, CDR2 ANQGSEA. The DNA of the CDR3 is TGCAGAGCGTCGGTAGCGGGATGGTGGGCCGGGGAGCTGTTTTTT. Amino acid sequence: CRASVAGWWAGELFF.

On this clonotype itself: Sequence at one end of the junction differs from germline and may be a read error. The chain couples TRBV30 to TRBJ2-1; D gene uncertain. The CDR3 runs to 11 residues. Germline V gene lookup returns CDR1 GTSNPN and CDR2 SVGIG (reference sequence). CDR3 nucleotide sequence: TGTGCCTGGTGTGAGGTAGAGGAGCAATTCTTC. Translating gives CAWCEVEEQFF.

This clonotype came up many times. This chain links TRBV5-1 with TRBJ2-1, with 14 bases that match TRBD2. From germline, CDR1 is SGHRS and CDR2 YFSETQ. V trimming: 3 bases; J trimming: 9 bases; junction bases outside the gene matches: 8. The CDR3 runs 16 residues. CDR3 sequence: CASSWGTSGSFGEQFF. The CDR3 nucleotides read TGCGCCAGCAGCTGGGGGACTAGCGGGAGCTTCGGTGAGCAGTTCTTC.

Worth noting for this clonotype: In this CDR3 the conserved last residue, phenylalanine or tryptophan, is missing, so a read error is likely. The J gene is TRBJ2-3, the V gene TRBV7-9; D may match TRBD1 or TRBD2 (5 bases each). This CDR3 region has 14 residues. Germline CDR1 reads SEHNR; CDR2 reads FQNEAQ (reference sequence). V was cut by 7 bases and J by 7 bases, with 18 bases left in between. CDR3 sequence (DNA): TGTGCCAGCAAACCCGGGGCTGGTCCGAATACGCAGTATTCT. Its protein is CASKPGAGPNTQYS.

The J gene is TRBJ2-5, the V gene TRBV7-9, with D possibly being TRBD1 (6 bases). The length of the CDR3 is 14 residues. CDR1 and CDR2 (germline): SEHNR, FQNEAQ (reference sequence). V was shortened by 2 bases and J by 14 bases, with 21 bases between the two germline ends. The CDR3 DNA reads TGTGCCAGCAGCTTATCCAGGGGAGAAGAGACCCGATACTTC. Amino acids: CASSLSRGEETRYF.

As regards this clonotype: The CDR3 does not end in the conserved phenylalanine or tryptophan, so this is likely a read error. The V and J genes are TRBV6-5 and TRBJ2-7, with D tentatively TRBD1 (6 bases). Per the germline V gene, CDR1 is MNHEY and CDR2 is SVGAGI. CDR3 length: 17 amino acids. The CDR3 region is CSSSPTLGGDVSYEQYL. The CDR3 DNA is TGTTCCAGCAGTCCTACACTTGGGGGCGATGTGTCCTACGAGCAGTACCTC.

The chain employs TRBV6-2 or TRBV6-3 and TRBJ2-1; 7 bases map to TRBD2. CDR3 length equals 17 residues. The germline V gene encodes CDR1 MNHEY and CDR2 SVGEGT. Trimming cost V 4 bases and J 9 bases; bases outside gene matches: 18. The CDR3: CASSSLPTNGRQSEQFF. CDR3 nucleotides: TGTGCCAGCAGTTCACTACCAACTAACGGGAGGCAGAGTGAGCAGTTCTTC.

As for this clonotype: A junction end diverges from the germline sequence, so it may reflect a read error. The CDR3 bases are TGCAGCGTTGAGGTACCCGGGAGGCTCCAAGAGACCCATTACTTC. Translated, it gives CSVEVPGRLQETHYF. The chain carries TRBV29-1 and TRBJ2-5; 7 bases fit TRBD2. The CDR3 spans 15 residues. Germline CDR1 SQVTM, CDR2 ANQGSEA.

This clonotype was counted at least ten times. A much larger clone lies one base from this, so it may be a read error. V gene TRBV6-5 combines with J gene TRBJ1-3; 9 bases match TRBD1. This CDR3 spans 16 amino acids. The J segment lost 4 bases and the V segment lost 6 bases, leaving 10 bases of the junction unmatched. Germline lookup yields CDR1 MNHEY and CDR2 SVGAGI. CDR3 sequence reads: CASSFGQGSVGNTIYF. CDR3 nucleotide sequence: TGTGCCAGCAGCTTCGGACAGGGGAGTGTGGGAAACACCATATATTTT.

The chain carries TRBV5-4 and TRBJ2-7, with 8 bases aligning to TRBD2. The CDR3 loop spans 14 amino acids. Per germline, CDR1 SGHNT and CDR2 YYREEE (reference sequence). J gave up 3 bases and V 5 bases, and 7 bases lay outside the gene matches. The CDR3 DNA is TGTGCCAGCAGTACAGCGGGAGTTGGCTACGAGCAGTACGTC. This gives the protein CASSTAGVGYEQYV.

Note on this clonotype: Sequence at one end of the junction differs from germline and may be a read error. The CDR3 nucleotides are TGCGCCGGCAGCCATGCGGCTAGCGGGAAGACTGGTGAGACCCAGTACTTC. Translation: CAGSHAASGKTGETQYF. The V and J genes are TRBV4-3 and TRBJ2-5; TRBD2 aligns across 9 bases. The CDR3 spans 17 residues. CDR1 and CDR2 from the germline V gene are LGHNA and YSLEER.

Comment on this clonotype: Relative to the germline gene, one junction end is altered; a read error may explain this. J is TRBJ1-5 and V is TRBV11-2; possibly TRBD1 for D (6 bases). The CDR3 consists of 16 residues. The germline V gene encodes CDR1 SGHAT and CDR2 FQNNGV. This chain's CDR3 is CASSLKGGVTNEPKHF. In nucleotides, the CDR3 is TGTGCCAGCAGCCTAAAAGGGGGAGTGACGAATGAGCCCAAGCATTTT.

Points on this clonotype: Germline is not matched at one junction end, which may reflect a read error. The CDR3 sequence is CASGSQQGSPEAFF. DNA for the CDR3: TGTGCCAGCGGCTCTCAACAGGGCTCCCCTGAAGCTTTTTTT. The chain recombines TRBV7-9 with TRBJ1-1; a possible D gene is TRBD1 (6 bases). CDR3 length equals 14 residues. Germline CDR1 is SEHNR and CDR2 is FQNEAQ (reference sequence).

V usage is TRBV29-1 and J usage is TRBJ2-1, with TRBD2 matching over 9 bases. The germline CDR1 and CDR2 sequences are SQVTM and ANQGSEA. V lost 5 bases, J lost 3 bases, and 8 bases stayed unmatched. The CDR3 has 15 residues. The CDR3 here is CSVRSRREGYNEQFF. The CDR3, as DNA: TGCAGCGTTCGTTCTCGGCGGGAGGGCTACAATGAGCAGTTCTTC.

Regarding this clonotype: At one end the junction does not follow the germline gene, possibly because of a read error. The DNA for the CDR3 is TGTGCCAGCAGCTTTCCGGGGACTATCGGGACCAAAAACATTCAATGCTTC. It translates to CASSFPGTIGTKNIQCF. J is TRBJ2-4 and V is TRBV11-1; 7 bases fit TRBD2. Germline CDR1 is SGHAT and CDR2 is FQDESV (reference sequence). CDR3 length: 17 amino acids.

This clonotype was seen a handful of times. Its ends do not fully match the called genes, so a read error is possible. The V call is TRBV6-2 or TRBV6-3, the J call TRBJ1-1, with unresolved D. The germline V gene encodes CDR1 MNHEY and CDR2 SVGEGT. This CDR3 contains 16 residues. CDR3 DNA: TGTGCCAGTAGTTACTCGCCGGTTTACCACCACACTGAAGCTTTCTTT. This translates into CASSYSPVYHHTEAFF.

Details on this clonotype: Sequence at one end of the junction differs from germline and may be a read error. Here the CDR3 reads CASSPRTGLADMQYF. CDR3 DNA sequence: TGTGCCAGCAGCCCTAGGACGGGACTCGCAGATATGCAGTATTTT. J is TRBJ2-3 and V is TRBV4-2, with TRBD2 as a possible D gene (6 bases). The CDR3 has 15 residues. CDR1 is LGHNA and CDR2 is YNFKEQ in the germline V gene.

Concerning this clonotype itself: No conserved phenylalanine or tryptophan ends this CDR3, so it is likely a read error. The chain joins TRBV11-2 to TRBJ2-3, with 7 nucleotides matching TRBD2. The CDR3 is made up of 15 amino acids. CDR1 is SGHAT, CDR2 FQNNGV, per germline. Here the CDR3 reads CISSDCGRFTDTQYS. CDR3 sequence (DNA): TGTATCAGCAGCGATTGCGGGAGATTTACGGATACGCAGTATTCT.

Of note for this clonotype: A read error is likely, as this CDR3 ends without the conserved phenylalanine or tryptophan. The chain is built from TRBV11-3 and TRBJ2-2; D is possibly TRBD1 (6 bases). Per the germline V gene, CDR1 is SGHNT and CDR2 is YENEEA. The CDR3 is made up of 15 amino acids. In DNA form, the CDR3 reads TGTGTCAGCAGTACCCAGACAGGGAACACCGGGGAGCTGTTTTGT. This encodes CVSSTQTGNTGELFC.

This clonotype came up many times. V is TRBV29-1 and J is TRBJ2-2; tentatively, D is TRBD1 (6 bases). V was shortened by 7 bases and J by 0 bases, with 12 bases between the two germline ends. This CDR3 is built from 14 residues. Germline values: CDR1 SQVTM, CDR2 ANQGSEA. The DNA of the CDR3 is TGCAGCGCCCTAGAGGGGGCGAACACCGGGGAGCTGTTTTTT. Its protein is CSALEGANTGELFF.